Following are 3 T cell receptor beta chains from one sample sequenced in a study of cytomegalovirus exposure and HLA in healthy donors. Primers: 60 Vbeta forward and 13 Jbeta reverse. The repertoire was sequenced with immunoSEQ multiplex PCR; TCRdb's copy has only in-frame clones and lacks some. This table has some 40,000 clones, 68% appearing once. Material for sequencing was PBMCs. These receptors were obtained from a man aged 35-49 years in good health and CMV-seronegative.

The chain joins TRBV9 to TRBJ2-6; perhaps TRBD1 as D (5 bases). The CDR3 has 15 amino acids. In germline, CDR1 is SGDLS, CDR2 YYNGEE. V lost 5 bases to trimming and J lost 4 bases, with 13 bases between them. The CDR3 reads CASSEAGMGANVLTF. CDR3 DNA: TGTGCCAGCAGTGAAGCAGGGATGGGGGCCAACGTCCTGACTTTC.

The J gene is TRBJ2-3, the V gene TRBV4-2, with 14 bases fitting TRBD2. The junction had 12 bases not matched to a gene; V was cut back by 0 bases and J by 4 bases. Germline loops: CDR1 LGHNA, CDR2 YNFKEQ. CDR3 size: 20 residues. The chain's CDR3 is CASSQDDLGTSGGKSDTQYF. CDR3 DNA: TGTGCCAGCAGCCAAGATGATTTAGGGACTAGCGGGGGAAAGTCAGATACGCAGTATTTT.

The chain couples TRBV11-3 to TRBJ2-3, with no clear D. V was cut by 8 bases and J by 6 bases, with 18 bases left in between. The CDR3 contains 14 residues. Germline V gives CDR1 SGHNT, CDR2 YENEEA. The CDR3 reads CASAPTTERDTQYF. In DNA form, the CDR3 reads TGTGCCAGCGCCCCCACTACCGAACGGGATACGCAGTATTTT.